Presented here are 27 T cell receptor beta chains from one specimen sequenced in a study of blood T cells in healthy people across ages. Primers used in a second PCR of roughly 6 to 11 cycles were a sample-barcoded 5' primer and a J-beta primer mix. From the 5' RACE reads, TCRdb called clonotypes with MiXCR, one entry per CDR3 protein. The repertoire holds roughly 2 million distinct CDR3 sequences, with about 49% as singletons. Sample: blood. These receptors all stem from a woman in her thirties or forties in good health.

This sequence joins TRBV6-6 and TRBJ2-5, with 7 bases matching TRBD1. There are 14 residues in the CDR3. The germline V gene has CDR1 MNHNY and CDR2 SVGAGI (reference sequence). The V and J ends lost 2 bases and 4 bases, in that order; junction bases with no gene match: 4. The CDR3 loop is CASSYPGQPETQYF. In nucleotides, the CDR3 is TGTGCCAGCAGTTACCCGGGACAGCCAGAGACCCAGTACTTC.

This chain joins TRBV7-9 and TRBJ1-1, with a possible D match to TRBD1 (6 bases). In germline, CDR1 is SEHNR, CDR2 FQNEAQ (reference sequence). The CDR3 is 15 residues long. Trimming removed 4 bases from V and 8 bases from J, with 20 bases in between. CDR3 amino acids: CASSSSSGGLGEAFF. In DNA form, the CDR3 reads TGTGCCAGCAGCTCCTCTAGTGGGGGGCTAGGGGAAGCTTTCTTT.

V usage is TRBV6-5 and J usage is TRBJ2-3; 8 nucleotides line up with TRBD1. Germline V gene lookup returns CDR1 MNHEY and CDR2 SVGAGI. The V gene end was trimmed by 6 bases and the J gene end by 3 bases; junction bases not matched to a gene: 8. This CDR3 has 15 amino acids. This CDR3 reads CASRKDRGTTDTQYF. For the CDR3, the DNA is TGTGCCAGCAGGAAAGACAGGGGTACAACAGATACGCAGTATTTT.

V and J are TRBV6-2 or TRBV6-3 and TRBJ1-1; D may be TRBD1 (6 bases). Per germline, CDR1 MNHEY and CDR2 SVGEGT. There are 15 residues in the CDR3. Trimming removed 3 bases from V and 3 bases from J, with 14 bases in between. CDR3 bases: TGTGCCAGCAGTTATCAGGGGTCTACCTACACTGAAGCTTTCTTT. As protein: CASSYQGSTYTEAFF.

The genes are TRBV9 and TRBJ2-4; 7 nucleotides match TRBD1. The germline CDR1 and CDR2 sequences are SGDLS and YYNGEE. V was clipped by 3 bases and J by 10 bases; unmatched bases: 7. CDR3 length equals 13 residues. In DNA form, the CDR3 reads TGTGCCAGCAGCGGAGGGACAGACAGGATTCAGTACTTC. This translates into CASSGGTDRIQYF.

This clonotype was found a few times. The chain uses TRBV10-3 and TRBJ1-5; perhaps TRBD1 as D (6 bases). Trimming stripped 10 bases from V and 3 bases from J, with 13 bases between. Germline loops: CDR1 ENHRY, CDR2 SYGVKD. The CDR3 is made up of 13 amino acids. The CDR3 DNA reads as TGTGCCACCAACGACAGGCCCAATCAGCCCCAGCATTTT. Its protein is CATNDRPNQPQHF.

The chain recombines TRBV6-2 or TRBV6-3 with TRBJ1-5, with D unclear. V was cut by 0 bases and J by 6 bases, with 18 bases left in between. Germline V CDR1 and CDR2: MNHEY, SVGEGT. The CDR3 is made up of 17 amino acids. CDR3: CASSYSIPGALPQPQHF. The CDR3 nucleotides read TGTGCCAGCAGTTACTCGATCCCGGGAGCCCTCCCTCAGCCCCAGCATTTT.

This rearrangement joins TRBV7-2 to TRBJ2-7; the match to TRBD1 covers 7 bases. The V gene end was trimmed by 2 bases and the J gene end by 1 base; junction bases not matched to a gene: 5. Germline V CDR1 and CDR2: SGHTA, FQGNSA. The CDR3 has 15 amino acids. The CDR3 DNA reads TGTGCCAGCAGCTTACCTAGGACAGGATCCTACGAGCAGTACTTC. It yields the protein CASSLPRTGSYEQYF. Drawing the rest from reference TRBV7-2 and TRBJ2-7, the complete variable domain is GAGVSQSPSNKVTEKGKDVELRCDPISGHTALYWYRQSLGQGLEFLIYFQGNSAPDKSGLPSDRFSAERTGGSVSTLTIQRTQQEDSAVYLCASSLPRTGSYEQYFGPGTRLTVT.

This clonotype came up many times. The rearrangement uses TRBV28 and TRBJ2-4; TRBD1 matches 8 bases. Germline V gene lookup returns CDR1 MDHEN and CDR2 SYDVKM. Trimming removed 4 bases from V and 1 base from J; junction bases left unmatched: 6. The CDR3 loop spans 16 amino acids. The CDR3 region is CASSSGQGLAKNIQYF. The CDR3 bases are TGTGCCAGCAGTTCAGGACAGGGATTGGCCAAAAACATTCAGTACTTC.

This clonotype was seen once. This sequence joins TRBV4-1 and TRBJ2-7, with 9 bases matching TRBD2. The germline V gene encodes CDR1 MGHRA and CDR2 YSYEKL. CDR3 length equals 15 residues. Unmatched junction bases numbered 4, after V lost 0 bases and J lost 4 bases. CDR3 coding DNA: TGCGCCAGCAGCCAAGATCAGCGGGGGGATTACGAGCAGTACTTC. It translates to CASSQDQRGDYEQYF.

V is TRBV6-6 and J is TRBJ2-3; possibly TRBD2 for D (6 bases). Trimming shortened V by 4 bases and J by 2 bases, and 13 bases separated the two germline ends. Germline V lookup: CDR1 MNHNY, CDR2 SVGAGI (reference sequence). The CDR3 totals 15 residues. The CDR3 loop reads CASSSHRLVTDTQYF. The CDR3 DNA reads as TGTGCCAGCAGTTCCCACCGACTAGTCACAGATACGCAGTATTTT.

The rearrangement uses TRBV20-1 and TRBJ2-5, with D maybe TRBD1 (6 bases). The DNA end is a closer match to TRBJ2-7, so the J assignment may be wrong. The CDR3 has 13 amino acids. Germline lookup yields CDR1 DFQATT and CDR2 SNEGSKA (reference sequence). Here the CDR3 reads CSAQKTGLYEQYF. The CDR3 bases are TGCAGTGCCCAAAAGACAGGCCTTTACGAGCAGTACTTC.

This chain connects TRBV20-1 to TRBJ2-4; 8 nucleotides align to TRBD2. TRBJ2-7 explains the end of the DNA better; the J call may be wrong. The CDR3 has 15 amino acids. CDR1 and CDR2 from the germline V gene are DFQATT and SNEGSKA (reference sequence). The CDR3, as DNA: TGCAGTGCTAGACTCGAAGCGGGGGCCGTCTACGAGCAGTACTTC. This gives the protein CSARLEAGAVYEQYF.

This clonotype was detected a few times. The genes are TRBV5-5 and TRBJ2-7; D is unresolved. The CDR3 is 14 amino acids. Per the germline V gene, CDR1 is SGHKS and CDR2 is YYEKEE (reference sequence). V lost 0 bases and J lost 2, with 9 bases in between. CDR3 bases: TGTGCCAGCAGCTTGGATCTGGGTACCTACGAGCAGTACTTC. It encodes CASSLDLGTYEQYF. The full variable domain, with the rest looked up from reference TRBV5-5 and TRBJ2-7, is DAGVTQSPTHLIKTRGQQVTLRCSPISGHKSVSWYQQVLGQGPQFIFQYYEKEERGRGNFPDRFSARQFPNYSSELNVNALLLGDSALYLCASSLDLGTYEQYFGPGTRLTVT.

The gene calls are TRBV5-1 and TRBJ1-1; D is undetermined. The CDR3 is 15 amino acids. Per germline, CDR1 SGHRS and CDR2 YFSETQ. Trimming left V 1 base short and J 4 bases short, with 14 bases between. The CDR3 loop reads CASSLLAAGGTEAFF. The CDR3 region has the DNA TGCGCCAGCAGCTTGTTGGCGGCGGGTGGCACTGAAGCTTTCTTT.

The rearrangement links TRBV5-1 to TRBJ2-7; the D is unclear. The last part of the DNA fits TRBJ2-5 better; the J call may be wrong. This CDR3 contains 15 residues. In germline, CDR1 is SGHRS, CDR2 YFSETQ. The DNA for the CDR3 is TGCGCCAGCAGATTTACAGAGATCCTACGGGAGACCCAGTACTTC. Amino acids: CASRFTEILRETQYF.

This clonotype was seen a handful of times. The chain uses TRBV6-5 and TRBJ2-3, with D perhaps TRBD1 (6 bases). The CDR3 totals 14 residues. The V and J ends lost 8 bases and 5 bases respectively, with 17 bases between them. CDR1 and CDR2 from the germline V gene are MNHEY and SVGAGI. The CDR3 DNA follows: TGTGCCAGCCGGCAGGGGCTATTTAGAGATACGCAGTATTTT. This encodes CASRQGLFRDTQYF.

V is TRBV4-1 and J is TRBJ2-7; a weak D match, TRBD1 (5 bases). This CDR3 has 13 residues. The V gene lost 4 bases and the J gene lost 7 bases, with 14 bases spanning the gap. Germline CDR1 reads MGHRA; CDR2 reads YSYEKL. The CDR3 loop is CASSLAGSSEQYF. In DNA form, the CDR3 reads TGCGCCAGCAGCCTCGCAGGGTCTTCTGAGCAGTACTTC.

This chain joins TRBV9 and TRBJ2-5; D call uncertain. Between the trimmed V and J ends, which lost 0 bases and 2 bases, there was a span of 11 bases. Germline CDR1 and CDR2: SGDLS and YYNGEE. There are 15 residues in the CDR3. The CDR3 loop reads CASSVAVGYQETQYF. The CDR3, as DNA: TGTGCCAGCAGCGTAGCCGTAGGTTATCAAGAGACCCAGTACTTC.

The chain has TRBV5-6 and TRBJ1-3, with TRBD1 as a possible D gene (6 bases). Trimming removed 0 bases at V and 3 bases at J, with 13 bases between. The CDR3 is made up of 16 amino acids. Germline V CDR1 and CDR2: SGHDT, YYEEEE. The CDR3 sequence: CASSLAGALRGNTIYF. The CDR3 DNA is TGTGCCAGCAGCTTGGCAGGGGCTCTCCGTGGAAACACCATATATTTT. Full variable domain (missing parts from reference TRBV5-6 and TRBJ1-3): DAGVTQSPTHLIKTRGQQVTLRCSPKSGHDTVSWYQQALGQGPQFIFQYYEEEERQRGNFPDRFSGHQFPNYSSELNVNALLLGDSALYLCASSLAGALRGNTIYFGEGSWLTVV.

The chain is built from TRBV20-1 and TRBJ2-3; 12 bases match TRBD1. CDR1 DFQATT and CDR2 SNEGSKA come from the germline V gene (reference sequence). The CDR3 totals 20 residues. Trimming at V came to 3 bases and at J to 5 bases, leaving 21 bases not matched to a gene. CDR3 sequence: CSARRPFLAGTGGSGDTQYF. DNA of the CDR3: TGCAGTGCTAGGCGTCCCTTCCTTGCCGGGACAGGGGGCTCGGGAGATACGCAGTATTTT.

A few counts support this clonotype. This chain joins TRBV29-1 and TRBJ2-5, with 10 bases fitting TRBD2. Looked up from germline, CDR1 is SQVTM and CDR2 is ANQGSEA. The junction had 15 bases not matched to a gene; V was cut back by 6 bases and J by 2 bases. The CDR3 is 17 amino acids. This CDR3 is CSVLGVSGGSSQETQYF. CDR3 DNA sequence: TGCAGCGTCCTCGGGGTTAGCGGGGGGTCGTCTCAAGAGACCCAGTACTTC.

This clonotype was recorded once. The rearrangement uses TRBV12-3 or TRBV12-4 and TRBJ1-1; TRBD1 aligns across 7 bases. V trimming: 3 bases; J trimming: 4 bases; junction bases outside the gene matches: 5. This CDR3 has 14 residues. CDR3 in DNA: TGTGCCAGCAGTTTCCCAGGGGGAAGCACTGAAGCTTTCTTT. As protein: CASSFPGGSTEAFF.

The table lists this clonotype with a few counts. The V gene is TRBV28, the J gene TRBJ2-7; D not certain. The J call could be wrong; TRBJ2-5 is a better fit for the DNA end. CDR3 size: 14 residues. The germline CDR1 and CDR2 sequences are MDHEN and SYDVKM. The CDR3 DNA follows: TGTGCCAGCAGTTTCGACCTACGTTTGGAGACCCAGTACTTC. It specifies CASSFDLRLETQYF.

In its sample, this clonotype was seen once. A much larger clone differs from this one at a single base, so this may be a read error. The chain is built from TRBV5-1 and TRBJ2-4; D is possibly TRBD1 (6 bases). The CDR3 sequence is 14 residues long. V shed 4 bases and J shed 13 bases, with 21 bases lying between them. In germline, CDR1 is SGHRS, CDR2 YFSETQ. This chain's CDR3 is CASSLPEGGPEQYF. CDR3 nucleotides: TGCGCCAGCAGCCTCCCCGAAGGGGGACCGGAGCAGTACTTC.

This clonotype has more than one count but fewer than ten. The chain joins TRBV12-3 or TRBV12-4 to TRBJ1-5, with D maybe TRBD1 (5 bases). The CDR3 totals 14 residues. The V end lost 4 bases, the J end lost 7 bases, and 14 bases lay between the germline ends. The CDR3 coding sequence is TGTGCCAGCAGTTCCGCCGGGGCCGGACAGCCCCAGCATTTT. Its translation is CASSSAGAGQPQHF.

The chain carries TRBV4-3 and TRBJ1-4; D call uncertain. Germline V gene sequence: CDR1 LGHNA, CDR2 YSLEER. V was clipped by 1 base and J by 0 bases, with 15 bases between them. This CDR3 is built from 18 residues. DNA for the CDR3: TGCGCCAGCAGCCAAGGACCGCCCGGGCGAGCAACTAATGAAAAACTGTTTTTT. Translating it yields CASSQGPPGRATNEKLFF.